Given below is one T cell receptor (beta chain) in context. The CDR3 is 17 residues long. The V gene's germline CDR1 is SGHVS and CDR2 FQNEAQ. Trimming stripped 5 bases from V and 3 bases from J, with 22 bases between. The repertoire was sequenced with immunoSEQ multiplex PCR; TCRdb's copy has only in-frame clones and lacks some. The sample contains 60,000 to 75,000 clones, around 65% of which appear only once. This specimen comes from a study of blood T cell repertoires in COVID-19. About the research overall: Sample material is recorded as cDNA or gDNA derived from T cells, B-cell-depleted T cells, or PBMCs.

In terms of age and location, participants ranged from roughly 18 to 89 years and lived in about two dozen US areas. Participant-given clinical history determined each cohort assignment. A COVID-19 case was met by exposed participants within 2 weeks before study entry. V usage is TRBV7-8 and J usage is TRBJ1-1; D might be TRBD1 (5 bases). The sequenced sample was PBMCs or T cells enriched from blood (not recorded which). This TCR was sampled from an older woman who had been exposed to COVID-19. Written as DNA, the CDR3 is TGTGCCAGCAGCCCAAACCCAACAGGACCCGATTACACTGAAGCTTTCTTT. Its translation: CASSPNPTGPDYTEAFF.